Given below is one T cell receptor (beta chain) in context. Noted treatment: randomized to nivolumab then ipilimumab (arm A) or the reverse (arm B). The assay was immunoSEQ multiplex PCR, and TCRdb's table has in-frame clones only and misses some. The sample records roughly 9,100 clones, approximately 25% being singletons. The data originate from a study of sequential checkpoint blockade in melanoma. The CDR3 has 14 amino acids. V was shortened by 2 bases and J by 5 bases, with 12 bases between the two germline ends. Germline lookup yields CDR1 KGHSH and CDR2 LQKENI. The specimen was tumor tissue (inferred from file names), collected from a patient given nivolumab and ipilimumab in sequence. The receptor's source is a human donor with melanoma. The chain combines TRBV18 with TRBJ2-5; D unresolved. CDR3 nucleotide sequence: TGTGCCAGCTCACCATCGGGCGGCCGGGAGACCCAGTACTTC. This encodes CASSPSGGRETQYF.